This TCR beta chain was identified during a study of blood T cell repertoires in COVID-19. Study-level information: The United States, Italy and Spain supplied acute and convalescent COVID-19 samples.

The germline V gene has CDR1 SGHTS and CDR2 YDEGEE. This CDR3 is built from 16 residues. Trimming took off 3 bases at V and 3 bases at J, with 18 bases between the two ends. The assay was immunoSEQ multiplex PCR, and TCRdb's table has in-frame clones only and misses some. Seen here are 180,000 or so clones, 80% to 90% observed once, and the top ten hold roughly 2.6%. Sequencing was performed on peripheral blood. This receptor was taken from a man aged 35 to 55 with active or convalescent COVID-19. The rearrangement links TRBV5-8 to TRBJ1-1, with D maybe TRBD1 (6 bases). CDR3 bases: TGTGCCAGCAGCTCACTCGGGACACCCGAGGACACTGAAGCTTTCTTT. Translation: CASSSLGTPEDTEAFF.